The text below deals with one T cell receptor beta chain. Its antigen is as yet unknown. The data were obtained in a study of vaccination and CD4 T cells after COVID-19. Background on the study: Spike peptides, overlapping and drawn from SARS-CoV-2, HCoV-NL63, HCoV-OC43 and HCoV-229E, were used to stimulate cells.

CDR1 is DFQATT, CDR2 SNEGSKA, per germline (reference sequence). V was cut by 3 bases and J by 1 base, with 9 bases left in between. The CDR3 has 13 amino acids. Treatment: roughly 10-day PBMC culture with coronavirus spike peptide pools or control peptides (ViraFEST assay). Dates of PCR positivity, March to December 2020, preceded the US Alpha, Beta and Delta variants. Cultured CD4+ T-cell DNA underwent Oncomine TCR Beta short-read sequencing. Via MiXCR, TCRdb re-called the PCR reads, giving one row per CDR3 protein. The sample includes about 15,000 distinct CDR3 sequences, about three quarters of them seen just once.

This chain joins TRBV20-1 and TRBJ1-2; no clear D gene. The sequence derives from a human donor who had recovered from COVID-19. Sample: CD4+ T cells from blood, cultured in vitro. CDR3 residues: CSARDYINYGYTF. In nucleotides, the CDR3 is TGCAGTGCTAGGGACTATATTAACTATGGCTACACCTTC.